This T cell receptor beta chain comes out of a study of neurological immune-mediated disorders. TCRdb reprocessed the 5' RACE reads via MiXCR and lists one record per CDR3 protein. The data show 65,000 to 70,000 distinct CDR3 sequences, 3.9% seen once. Per the germline V gene, CDR1 is MNHEY and CDR2 is SMNVEV (reference sequence). CDR3 length: 14 residues. V was clipped by 3 bases and J by 9 bases, with 14 bases between them. Remarks on this clonotype: This clone may be a read error of a much larger clone one base away.

What was sequenced was PBMCs. The rearrangement uses TRBV27 and TRBJ2-2; D might be TRBD1 (6 bases). The TCR originated in a man younger than 40 with multiple sclerosis. Here the CDR3 DNA reads TGTGCCAGCAGTTTTCAGGGGCGAACCTGGGAGCTGTTTTTT. It yields the protein CASSFQGRTWELFF.